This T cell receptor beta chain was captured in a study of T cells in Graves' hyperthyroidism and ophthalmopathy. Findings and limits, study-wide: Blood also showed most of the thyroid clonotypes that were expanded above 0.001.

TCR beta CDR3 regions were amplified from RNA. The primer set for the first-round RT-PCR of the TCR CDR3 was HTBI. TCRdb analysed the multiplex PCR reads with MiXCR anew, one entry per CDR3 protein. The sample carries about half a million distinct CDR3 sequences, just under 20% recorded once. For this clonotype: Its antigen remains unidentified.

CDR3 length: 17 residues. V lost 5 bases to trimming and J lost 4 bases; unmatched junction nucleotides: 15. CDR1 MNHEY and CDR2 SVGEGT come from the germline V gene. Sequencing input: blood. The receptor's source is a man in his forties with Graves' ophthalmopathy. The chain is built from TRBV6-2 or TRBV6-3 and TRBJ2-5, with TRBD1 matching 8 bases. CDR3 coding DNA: TGTGCCAGCAGTCCTCGGACAGGGATAACTATCGCAGAGACCCAGTACTTC. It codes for CASSPRTGITIAETQYF.